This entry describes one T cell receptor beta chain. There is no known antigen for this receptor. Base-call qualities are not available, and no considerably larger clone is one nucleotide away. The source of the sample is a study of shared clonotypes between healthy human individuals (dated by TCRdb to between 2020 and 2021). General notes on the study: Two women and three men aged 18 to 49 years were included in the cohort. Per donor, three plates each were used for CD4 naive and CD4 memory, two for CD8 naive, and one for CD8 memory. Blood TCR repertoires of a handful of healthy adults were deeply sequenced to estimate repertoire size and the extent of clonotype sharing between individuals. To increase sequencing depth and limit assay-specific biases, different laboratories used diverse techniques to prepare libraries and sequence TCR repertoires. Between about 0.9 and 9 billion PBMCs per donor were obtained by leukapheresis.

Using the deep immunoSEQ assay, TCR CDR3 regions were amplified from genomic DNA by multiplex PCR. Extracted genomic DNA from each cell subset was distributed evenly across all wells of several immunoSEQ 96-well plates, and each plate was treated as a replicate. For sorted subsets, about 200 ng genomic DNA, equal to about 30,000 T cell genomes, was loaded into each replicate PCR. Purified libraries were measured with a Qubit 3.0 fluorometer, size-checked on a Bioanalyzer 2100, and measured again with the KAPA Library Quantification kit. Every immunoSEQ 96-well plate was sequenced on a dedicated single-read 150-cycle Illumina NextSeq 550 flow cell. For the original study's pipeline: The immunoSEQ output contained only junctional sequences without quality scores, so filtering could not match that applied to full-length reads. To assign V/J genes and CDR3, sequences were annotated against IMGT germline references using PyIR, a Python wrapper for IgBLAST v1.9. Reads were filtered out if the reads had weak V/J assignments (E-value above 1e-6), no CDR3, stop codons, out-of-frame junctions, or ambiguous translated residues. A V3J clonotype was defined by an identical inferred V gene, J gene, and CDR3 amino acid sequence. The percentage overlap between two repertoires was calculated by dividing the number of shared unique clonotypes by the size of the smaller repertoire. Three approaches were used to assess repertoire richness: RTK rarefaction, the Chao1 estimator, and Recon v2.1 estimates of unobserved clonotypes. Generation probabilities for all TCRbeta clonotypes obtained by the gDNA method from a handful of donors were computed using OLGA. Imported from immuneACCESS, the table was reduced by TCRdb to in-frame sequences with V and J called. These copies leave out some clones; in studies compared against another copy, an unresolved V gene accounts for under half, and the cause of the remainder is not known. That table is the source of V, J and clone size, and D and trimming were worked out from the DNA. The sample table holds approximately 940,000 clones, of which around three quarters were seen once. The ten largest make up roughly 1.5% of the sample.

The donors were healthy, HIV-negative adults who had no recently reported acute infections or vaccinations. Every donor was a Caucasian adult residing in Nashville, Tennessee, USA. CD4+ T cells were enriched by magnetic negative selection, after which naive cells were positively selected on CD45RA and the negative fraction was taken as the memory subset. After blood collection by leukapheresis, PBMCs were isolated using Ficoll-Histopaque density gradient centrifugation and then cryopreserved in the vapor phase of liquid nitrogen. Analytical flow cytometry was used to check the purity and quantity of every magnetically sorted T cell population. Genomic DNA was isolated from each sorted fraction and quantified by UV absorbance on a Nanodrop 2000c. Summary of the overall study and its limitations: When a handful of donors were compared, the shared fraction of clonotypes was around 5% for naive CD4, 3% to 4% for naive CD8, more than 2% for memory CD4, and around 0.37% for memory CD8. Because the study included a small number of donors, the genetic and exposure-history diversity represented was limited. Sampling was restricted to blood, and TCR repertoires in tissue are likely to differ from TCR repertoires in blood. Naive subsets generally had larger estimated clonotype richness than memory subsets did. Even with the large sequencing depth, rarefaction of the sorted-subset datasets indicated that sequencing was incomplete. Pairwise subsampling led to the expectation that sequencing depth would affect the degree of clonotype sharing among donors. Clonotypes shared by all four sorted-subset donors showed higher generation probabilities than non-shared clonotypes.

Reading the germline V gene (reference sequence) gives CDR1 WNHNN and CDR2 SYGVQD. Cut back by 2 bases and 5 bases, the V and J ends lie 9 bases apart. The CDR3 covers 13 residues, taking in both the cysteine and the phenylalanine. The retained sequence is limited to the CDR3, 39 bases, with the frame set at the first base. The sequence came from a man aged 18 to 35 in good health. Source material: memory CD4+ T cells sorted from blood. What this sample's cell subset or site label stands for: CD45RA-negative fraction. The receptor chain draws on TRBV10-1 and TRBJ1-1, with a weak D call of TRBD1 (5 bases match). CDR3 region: CASSEGAPTEAFF. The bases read TGCGCCAGCAGTGAGGGGGCGCCGACTGAAGCTTTCTTT.